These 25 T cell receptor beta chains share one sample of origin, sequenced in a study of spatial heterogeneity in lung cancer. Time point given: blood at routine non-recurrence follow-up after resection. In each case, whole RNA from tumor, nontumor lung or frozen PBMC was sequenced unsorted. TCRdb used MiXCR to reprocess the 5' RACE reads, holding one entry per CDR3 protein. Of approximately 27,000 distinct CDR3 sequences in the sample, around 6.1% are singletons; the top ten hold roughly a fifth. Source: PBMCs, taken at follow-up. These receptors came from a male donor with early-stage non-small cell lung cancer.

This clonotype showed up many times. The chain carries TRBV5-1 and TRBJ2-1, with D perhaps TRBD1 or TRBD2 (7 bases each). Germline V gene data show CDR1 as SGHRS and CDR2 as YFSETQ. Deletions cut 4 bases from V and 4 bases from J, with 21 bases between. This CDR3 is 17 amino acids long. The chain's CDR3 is CASSGGQRLAQYNEQFF. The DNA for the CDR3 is TGCGCCAGCAGCGGGGGACAGCGACTAGCCCAATACAATGAGCAGTTCTTC.

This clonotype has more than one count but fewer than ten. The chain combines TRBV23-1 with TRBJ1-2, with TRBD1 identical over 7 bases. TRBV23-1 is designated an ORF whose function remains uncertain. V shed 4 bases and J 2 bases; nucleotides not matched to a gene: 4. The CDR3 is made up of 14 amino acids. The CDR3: CASSLGTVNYGYTF. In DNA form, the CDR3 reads TGCGCCAGCAGTCTAGGGACAGTGAACTATGGCTACACCTTC.

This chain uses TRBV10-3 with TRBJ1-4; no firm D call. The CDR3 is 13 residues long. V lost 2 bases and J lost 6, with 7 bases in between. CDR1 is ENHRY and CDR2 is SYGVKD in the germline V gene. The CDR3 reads CAISETADEKLFF. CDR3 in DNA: TGTGCCATCAGTGAGACGGCCGATGAAAAACTGTTTTTT.

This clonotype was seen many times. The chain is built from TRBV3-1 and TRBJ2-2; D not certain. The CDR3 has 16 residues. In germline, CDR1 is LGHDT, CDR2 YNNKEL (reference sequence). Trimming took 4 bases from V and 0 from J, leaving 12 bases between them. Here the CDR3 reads CASSPLGAPNTGELFF. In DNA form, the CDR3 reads TGTGCCAGCAGCCCCTTAGGCGCCCCGAACACCGGGGAGCTGTTTTTT.

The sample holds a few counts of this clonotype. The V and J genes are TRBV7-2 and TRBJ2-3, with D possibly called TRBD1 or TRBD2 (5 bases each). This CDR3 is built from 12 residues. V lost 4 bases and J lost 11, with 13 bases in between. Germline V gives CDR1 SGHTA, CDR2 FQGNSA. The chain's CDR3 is CASSSPPGRQYF. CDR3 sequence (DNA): TGTGCCAGCAGCTCCCCCCCGGGGCGGCAGTATTTT.

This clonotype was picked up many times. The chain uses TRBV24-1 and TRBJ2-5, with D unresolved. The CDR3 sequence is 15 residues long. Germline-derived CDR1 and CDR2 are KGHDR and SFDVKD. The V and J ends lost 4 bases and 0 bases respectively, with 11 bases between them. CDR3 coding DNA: TGTGCCACCAGTGACCCCGGTCGGAACCAAGAGACCCAGTACTTC. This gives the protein CATSDPGRNQETQYF.

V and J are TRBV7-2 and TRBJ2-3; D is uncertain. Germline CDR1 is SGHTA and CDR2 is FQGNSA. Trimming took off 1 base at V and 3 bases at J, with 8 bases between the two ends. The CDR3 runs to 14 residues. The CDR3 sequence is CASSLGGATDTQYF. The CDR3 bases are TGTGCCAGCAGCTTAGGTGGCGCGACAGATACGCAGTATTTT.

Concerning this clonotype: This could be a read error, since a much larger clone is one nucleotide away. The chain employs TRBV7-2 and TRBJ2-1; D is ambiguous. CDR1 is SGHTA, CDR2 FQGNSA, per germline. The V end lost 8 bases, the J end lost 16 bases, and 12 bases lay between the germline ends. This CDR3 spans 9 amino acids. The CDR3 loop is CASRLPPFF. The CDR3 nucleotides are TGTGCCAGCCGCCTGCCCCCATTCTTC.

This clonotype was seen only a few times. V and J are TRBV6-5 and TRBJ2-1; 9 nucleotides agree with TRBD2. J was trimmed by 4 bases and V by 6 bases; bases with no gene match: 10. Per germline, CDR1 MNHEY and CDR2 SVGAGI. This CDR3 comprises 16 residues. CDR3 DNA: TGTGCCAGCAGCAAAGTTAGCGGGGGCCCTTACAATGAGCAGTTCTTC. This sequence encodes CASSKVSGGPYNEQFF.

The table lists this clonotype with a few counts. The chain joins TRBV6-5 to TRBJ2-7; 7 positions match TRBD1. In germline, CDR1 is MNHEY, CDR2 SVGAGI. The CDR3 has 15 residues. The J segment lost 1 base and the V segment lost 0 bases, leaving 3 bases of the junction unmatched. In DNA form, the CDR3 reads TGTGCCAGCAGTTACTCCCAGACAGGGTCCTACGAGCAGTACTTC. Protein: CASSYSQTGSYEQYF.

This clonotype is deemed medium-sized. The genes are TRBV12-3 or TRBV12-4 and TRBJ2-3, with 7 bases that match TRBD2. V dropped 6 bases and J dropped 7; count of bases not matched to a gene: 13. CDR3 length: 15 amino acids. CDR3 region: CASRLTASGTNTQYF. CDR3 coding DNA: TGTGCCAGCAGATTAACGGCTAGCGGCACTAATACGCAGTATTTT.

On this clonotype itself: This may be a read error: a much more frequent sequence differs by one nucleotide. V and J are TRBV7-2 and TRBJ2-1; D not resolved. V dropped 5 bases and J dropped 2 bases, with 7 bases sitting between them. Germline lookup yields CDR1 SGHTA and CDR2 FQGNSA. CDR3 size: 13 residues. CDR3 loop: CASSIPAYNEQFF. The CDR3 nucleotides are TGTGCCAGCAGCATACCGGCCTACAATGAGCAGTTCTTC.

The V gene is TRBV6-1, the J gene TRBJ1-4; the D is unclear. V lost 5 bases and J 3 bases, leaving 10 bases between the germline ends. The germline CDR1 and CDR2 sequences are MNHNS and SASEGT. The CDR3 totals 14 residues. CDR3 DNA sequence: TGTGCCAGCAGTCAACAAAGCCCTAATGAAAAACTGTTTTTT. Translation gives CASSQQSPNEKLFF.

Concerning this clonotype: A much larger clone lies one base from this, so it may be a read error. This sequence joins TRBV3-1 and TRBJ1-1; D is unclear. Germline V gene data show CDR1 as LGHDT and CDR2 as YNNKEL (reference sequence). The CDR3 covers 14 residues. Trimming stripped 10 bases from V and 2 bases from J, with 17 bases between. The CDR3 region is CANRRQGPNTEAFF. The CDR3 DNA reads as TGTGCCAACAGACGCCAAGGGCCCAACACTGAAGCTTTCTTT. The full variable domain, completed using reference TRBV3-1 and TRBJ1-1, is DTAVSQTPKYLVTQMGNDKSIKCEQNLGHDTMYWYKQDSKKFLKIMFSYNNKELIINETVPNRFSPKSPDKAHLNLHINSLELGDSAVYFCANRRQGPNTEAFFGQGTRLTVV.

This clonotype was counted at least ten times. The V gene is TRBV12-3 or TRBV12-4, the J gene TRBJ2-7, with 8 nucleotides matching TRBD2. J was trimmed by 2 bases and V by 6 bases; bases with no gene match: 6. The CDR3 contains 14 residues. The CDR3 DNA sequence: TGTGCCAGCAGCCCAAGCGGGAGTACCTACGAGCAGTACGTC. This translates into CASSPSGSTYEQYV.

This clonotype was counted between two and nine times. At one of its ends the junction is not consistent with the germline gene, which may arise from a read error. The CDR3 sequence is CASGQNRGGGYTF. CDR3 DNA: TGCGCCAGCGGCCAAAACAGGGGGGGAGGCTACACCTTC. The chain combines TRBV4-3 with TRBJ1-2; TRBD1 matches at 8 bases. CDR3 length: 13 residues. CDR1 and CDR2 from the germline V gene are LGHNA and YSLEER.

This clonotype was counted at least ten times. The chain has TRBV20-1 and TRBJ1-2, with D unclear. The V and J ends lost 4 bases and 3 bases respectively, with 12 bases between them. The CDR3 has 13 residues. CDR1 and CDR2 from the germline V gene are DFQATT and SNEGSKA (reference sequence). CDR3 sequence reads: CSATMEEYYGYTF. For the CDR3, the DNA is TGCAGTGCTACCATGGAGGAGTACTATGGCTACACCTTC.

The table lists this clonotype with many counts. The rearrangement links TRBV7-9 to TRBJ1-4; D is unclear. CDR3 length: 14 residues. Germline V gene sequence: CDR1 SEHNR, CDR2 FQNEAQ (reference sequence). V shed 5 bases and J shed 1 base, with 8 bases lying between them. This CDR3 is CASSRKGTNEKLFF. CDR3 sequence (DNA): TGTGCCAGCAGCAGGAAAGGAACTAATGAAAAACTGTTTTTT.

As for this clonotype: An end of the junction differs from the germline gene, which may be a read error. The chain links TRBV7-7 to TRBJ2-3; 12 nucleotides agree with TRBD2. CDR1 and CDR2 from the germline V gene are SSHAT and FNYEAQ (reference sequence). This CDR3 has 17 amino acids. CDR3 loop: CASSLLASGRAPDTQYF. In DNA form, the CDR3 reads TGTGCTAGCAGCTTGCTGGCTAGCGGGAGGGCCCCAGATACGCAGTATTTT.

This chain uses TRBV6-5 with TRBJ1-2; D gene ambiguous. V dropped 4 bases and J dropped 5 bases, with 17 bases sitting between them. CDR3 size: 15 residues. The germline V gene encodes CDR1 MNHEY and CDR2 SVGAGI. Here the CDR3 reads CASSFGILGRYGYTF. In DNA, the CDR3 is TGTGCCAGCAGTTTCGGGATACTCGGTCGGTATGGCTACACCTTC.

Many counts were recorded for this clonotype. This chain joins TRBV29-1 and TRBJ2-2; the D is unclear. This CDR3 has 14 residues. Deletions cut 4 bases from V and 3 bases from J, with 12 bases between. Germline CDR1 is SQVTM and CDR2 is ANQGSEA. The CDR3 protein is CSVVGRKDTGELFF. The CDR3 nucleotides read TGCAGCGTTGTCGGTAGAAAGGACACCGGGGAGCTGTTTTTT.

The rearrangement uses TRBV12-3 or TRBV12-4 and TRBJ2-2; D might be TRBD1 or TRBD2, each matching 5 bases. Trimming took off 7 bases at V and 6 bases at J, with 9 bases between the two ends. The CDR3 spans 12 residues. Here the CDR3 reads CASKRGPGELFF. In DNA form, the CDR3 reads TGTGCCAGCAAACGGGGCCCCGGGGAGCTGTTTTTT.

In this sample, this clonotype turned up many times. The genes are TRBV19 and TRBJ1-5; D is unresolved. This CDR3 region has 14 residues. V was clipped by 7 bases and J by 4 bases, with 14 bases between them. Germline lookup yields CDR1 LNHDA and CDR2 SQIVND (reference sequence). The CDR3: CASKFDPLNQPQHF. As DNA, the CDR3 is TGTGCCAGTAAATTTGATCCTTTGAATCAGCCCCAGCATTTT.

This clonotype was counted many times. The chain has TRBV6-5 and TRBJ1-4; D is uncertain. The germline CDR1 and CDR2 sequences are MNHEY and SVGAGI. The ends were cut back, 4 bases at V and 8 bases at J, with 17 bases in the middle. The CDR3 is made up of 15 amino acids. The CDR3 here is CASSFQIQSSEKLFF. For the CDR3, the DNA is TGTGCCAGCAGTTTCCAGATCCAGAGCTCCGAAAAACTGTTTTTT.

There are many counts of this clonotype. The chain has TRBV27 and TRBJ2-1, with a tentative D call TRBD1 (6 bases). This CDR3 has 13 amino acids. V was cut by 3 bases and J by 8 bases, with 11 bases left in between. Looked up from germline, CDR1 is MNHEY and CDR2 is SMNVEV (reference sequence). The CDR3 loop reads CASSFTGWDEQFF. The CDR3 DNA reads TGTGCCAGCAGTTTCACAGGGTGGGATGAGCAGTTCTTC.